This TCR beta chain was captured in a study of blood T cell repertoires in COVID-19. Study overall: Collection of acute and convalescent COVID-19 samples took place in the United States, Italy and Spain. PBMCs, B-cell-depleted T cells, or T cells were the source of the cDNA or gDNA that made up the material.

The protocol was immunoSEQ multiplex PCR, while the TCRdb copy is restricted to in-frame clones and leaves out a portion. In the table there are around 100,000 clones, 75% to 90% of which are singletons. V shed 0 bases, J shed 4 bases, and the junction held 4 bases outside the gene matches. CDR3 length equals 14 residues. CDR1 is SGHRS and CDR2 is YFSETQ in the germline V gene. The chain couples TRBV5-1 to TRBJ2-7; TRBD1 aligns across 7 bases. The specimen was peripheral blood. This TCR derives from a woman of 80 years or more with acute or convalescent COVID-19. The CDR3 DNA follows: TGCGCCAGCAGCTTGGAATTGACAGGGTACGAGCAGTACTTC. Translated: CASSLELTGYEQYF.